The rows below give T cell receptor beta chains drawn from one sample of a study of spatial heterogeneity in lung cancer. Via MiXCR, TCRdb re-called the 5' RACE reads, giving one row per CDR3 protein. The table shows tens of thousands of distinct CDR3 sequences, with roughly 12% occurring only once. This specimen consisted of PBMCs, obtained at surgery. Source of these receptors: a male donor with early-stage non-small cell lung cancer. CDR3s include the opening cysteine and the closing phenylalanine or tryptophan. Each record gives: D gene, J gene, V gene, clone size, CDR3 DNA, CDR3 protein. A D gene is named only where the DNA matches it firmly. Size is stated for part of the rows, as once, few or many counts, or as a class when the clone is expanded.

D: TRBD1
J: TRBJ1-2
V: TRBV19
size: .
DNA: TGTGCCAGCCTCGACAGGGGGAAGGACTATGGCTACACCTTC
CDR3: CASLDRGKDYGYTF

D: .
J: TRBJ2-5
V: TRBV20-1
size: few
DNA: TGCAGTGCTAGAGATCAAGTAAAAGGAGACCAAGAGACCCAGTACTTC
CDR3: CSARDQVKGDQETQYF

D: TRBD2
J: TRBJ2-1
V: TRBV5-1
size: .
DNA: TGCGCCAGCAGCTTGGTGGTAGCGGGAGGTAATGAGCAGTTCTTC
CDR3: CASSLVVAGGNEQFF

D: .
J: TRBJ1-1
V: TRBV7-2
size: few
DNA: TGTGCCAGCAGCTTAAGGCCAGAAGGACCCGTGTTGGGGAAGGACACTGAAGCTTTCTTT
CDR3: CASSLRPEGPVLGKDTEAFF

D: .
J: TRBJ1-2
V: TRBV6-1
size: few
DNA: TGTGCCAGCAGCACCCTCGGGATAGGGGACGACACCTTC
CDR3: CASSTLGIGDDTF

D: .
J: TRBJ2-2
V: TRBV11-1
size: .
DNA: TGTGCCAGCAGCCCGGACCACACCGGGGAGCTGTTTTTT
CDR3: CASSPDHTGELFF

D: TRBD1
J: TRBJ2-3
V: TRBV7-3
size: many
DNA: TGTGCCAGCAGCAGACAGGGGCGGCAGGGCACAGATACGCAGTATTTT
CDR3: CASSRQGRQGTDTQYF

D: .
J: TRBJ2-3
V: TRBV7-9
size: .
DNA: TGTGCCAGCAGCCCCCCGAAAGGGGCAGATACGCAGTATTTT
CDR3: CASSPPKGADTQYF

D: TRBD1
J: TRBJ1-1
V: TRBV7-9
size: few
DNA: TGTGCCAGCACCTTAATCCTCGGGACAGCGAACACTGAAGCTTTCTTT
CDR3: CASTLILGTANTEAFF

D: TRBD1
J: TRBJ2-7
V: TRBV7-2
size: .
DNA: TGTGCCAGCAGCAGTTGGACAGGGAACTACGAGCAGTACTTC
CDR3: CASSSWTGNYEQYF

D: .
J: TRBJ2-3
V: TRBV9
size: .
DNA: TGTGCCAGCAGCGACGGGGGCCCCCTGAGGGATACGCAGTATTTT
CDR3: CASSDGGPLRDTQYF

D: .
J: TRBJ2-7
V: TRBV12-5
size: .
DNA: TGTGCTAGTGGTTTGATTCGCCGGGGATCGCGCGAGCAGTACTTC
CDR3: CASGLIRRGSREQYF

D: .
J: TRBJ2-2
V: TRBV20-1
size: .
DNA: TGCAGTGCTCAAGCGGAGTCGGGCACCGGGGAGCTGTTTTTT
CDR3: CSAQAESGTGELFF

D: TRBD2
J: TRBJ2-1
V: TRBV19
size: few
DNA: TGTGCCAGCACTAGCGAGGAGGAGCAGTTCTTC
CDR3: CASTSEEEQFF